The clone carrying this TCR beta chain was counted many times. Its antigen is not identified. This sample stems from a study of Graves' ophthalmopathy and Graves' hyperthyroidism. The wider study: Blood was drawn at initial diagnosis, before any treatment.

Study-level points and caveats: Sensitivity reached approximately 89% and specificity about 80% for a 13-signature model separating ophthalmopathy from stable hyperthyroidism.

Enrollment excluded any patients with other autoimmune diseases, uncontrolled infections, pregnancy or lactation. For repertoire sequencing, the TCR beta CDR3 regions were amplified from RNA transcripts. The authors performed first-round RT-PCR with HTBI primers and then a second-round multiplex PCR. Each CDR3 protein gets one entry after TCRdb re-called the multiplex PCR reads with MiXCR. The sample consists of 680,000 or so distinct CDR3 sequences, 22% of them appearing once. This TCR was recovered from a woman aged 18-29 years with stable Graves' hyperthyroidism. Some clones in this sample may be carry-over from other donors' samples. Source material: peripheral blood.

CDR3 bases: TGTGCCAGCAGCTTTACGGGGGGCTACGAGCAGTACTTC. This gives the protein CASSFTGGYEQYF. V is TRBV11-2 and J is TRBJ2-7, with 7 bases that match TRBD2. Per germline, CDR1 SGHAT and CDR2 FQNNGV. This CDR3 has 13 residues. V gave up 3 bases and J gave up 3 bases; unmatched junction bases: 2.